The clone carrying this TCR beta chain has only a few counts. Its antigen remains unknown. This record comes from a study of T-cell memory formation after mild COVID-19. Study overall: TCR clusters were mostly confined to one donor each.

This CDR3 has 13 residues. With V trimmed by 6 bases and J by 14 bases, 6 bases remained unmatched. Germline V gene data show CDR1 as SGHVS and CDR2 as FNYEAQ. Each CDR3 protein gets one entry after TCRdb re-called the 5' RACE reads with MiXCR. The table includes around 300,000 distinct CDR3 sequences, 15% to 20% detected once. Study findings and constraints: Among clones contracting day 15 to 85, CD4/CD8 was balanced, whereas later expanders leaned CD4+. Pre-infection memory contained some responding clones, which suggested that cross-reactive memory had joined. Mainly in CM and EM were contracting CD4+ clones; CD8+ were in EMRA.

J is TRBJ2-1 and V is TRBV7-6, with 14 bases aligning to TRBD2. The clonotype was recovered from a man in his late teens or twenties who had mild COVID-19 (a few samples of this study predate the infection). Cell type and time point are not known. The sequenced material came from PBMCs or a T cell subset sorted from them (not recorded which). CDR3 sequence (DNA): TGTGCCAGCAGGGGGACTAGCGGGGGTCGGGAGTTCTTC. It yields the protein CASRGTSGGREFF.